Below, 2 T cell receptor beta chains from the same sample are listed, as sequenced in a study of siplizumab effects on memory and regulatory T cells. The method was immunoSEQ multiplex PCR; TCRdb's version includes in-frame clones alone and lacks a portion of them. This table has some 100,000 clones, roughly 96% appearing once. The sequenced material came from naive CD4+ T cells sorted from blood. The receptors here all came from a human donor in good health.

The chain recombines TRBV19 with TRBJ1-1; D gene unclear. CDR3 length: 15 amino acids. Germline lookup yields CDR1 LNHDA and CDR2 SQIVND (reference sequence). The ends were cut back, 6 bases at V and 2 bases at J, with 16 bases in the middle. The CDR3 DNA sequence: TGTGCCAGTAGCTCACGGACGGACCCAAACACTGAAGCTTTCTTT. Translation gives CASSSRTDPNTEAFF.

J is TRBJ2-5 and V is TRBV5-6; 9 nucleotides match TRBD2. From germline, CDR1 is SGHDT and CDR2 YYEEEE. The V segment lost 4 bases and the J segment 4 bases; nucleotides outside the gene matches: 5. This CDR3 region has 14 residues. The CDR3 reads CASSRGLAPETQYF. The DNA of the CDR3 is TGTGCCAGCAGCCGGGGACTAGCCCCAGAGACCCAGTACTTC.